The 7 T cell receptor beta chains reported below all come from one sample, sequenced in a study of memory CD4+ T cells and cytomegalovirus serostatus. Generated by immunoSEQ multiplex PCR, the TCRdb table keeps only in-frame clones and is missing some. In the table there are 75,000 to 95,000 clones, over 80% of which are singletons. Single viable CD3+CD4+CD8-CD45RO+ cells were sorted as the memory CD4+ T cells. Sequenced: memory CD4+ T cells from blood. The receptors here all came from an adult in good health and CMV-seronegative.

The rearrangement uses TRBV2 and TRBJ2-5; D perhaps matches TRBD2 (6 bases). This CDR3 is 15 amino acids long. Trimming took off 4 bases at V and 5 bases at J, with 17 bases between the two ends. Germline CDR1 reads SNHLY; CDR2 reads FYNNEI. The CDR3 nucleotides are TGTGCCAGCAGTGCTCTCTCTACTAGCTCCGAGACCCAGTACTTC. This codes for CASSALSTSSETQYF.

In this sample, this clone turned up a few times. V is TRBV29-1 and J is TRBJ1-1, with TRBD1 matching 9 bases. The germline gives CDR1 SQVTM, CDR2 ANQGSEA. V shed 7 bases and J 8 bases; nucleotides not matched to a gene: 11. CDR3 length: 13 amino acids. CDR3 residues: CSGGDREGSEAFF. The CDR3 coding sequence is TGCAGCGGGGGGGACAGGGAGGGGTCGGAAGCTTTCTTT. Combining the CDR3 with reference TRBV29-1 and TRBJ1-1 gives the whole variable domain SAVISQKPSRDICQRGTSLTIQCQVDSQVTMMFWYRQQPGQSLTLIATANQGSEATYESGFVIDKFPISRPNLTFSTLTVSNMSPEDSSIYLCSGGDREGSEAFFGQGTRLTVV.

This rearrangement joins TRBV13 to TRBJ2-1; 8 bases line up with TRBD2. The CDR3 has 16 residues. Trimming removed 4 bases from V and 0 bases from J; junction bases left unmatched: 5. Germline CDR1 is PRHDT and CDR2 is FYEKMQ (reference sequence). CDR3 in amino acids: CASSSSGGSSYNEQFF. The DNA of the CDR3 is TGTGCCAGCAGCTCAAGCGGGGGCAGCTCCTACAATGAGCAGTTCTTC.

V is TRBV10-3 and J is TRBJ1-6; D not certain. Trimming removed 6 bases at V and 0 bases at J, with 9 bases between. Looked up from germline, CDR1 is ENHRY and CDR2 is SYGVKD. CDR3 size: 15 residues. CDR3 DNA: TGTGCCATCAGCTCGGGGAGCTCCTATAATTCACCCCTCCACTTT. Its translation: CAISSGSSYNSPLHF.

This chain links TRBV14 with TRBJ2-7; tentative D call: TRBD1 (5 bases). Germline loops: CDR1 SGHDN, CDR2 FVKESK. This CDR3 spans 12 amino acids. Trimming left V 6 bases short and J 3 bases short, with 9 bases between. The CDR3 sequence is CASSPQGYEQYF. The CDR3 coding sequence is TGTGCCAGCAGTCCTCAGGGCTACGAGCAGTACTTC. The full variable domain, its missing parts supplied by reference TRBV14 and TRBJ2-7, is EAGVTQFPSHSVIEKGQTVTLRCDPISGHDNLYWYRRVMGKEIKFLLHFVKESKQDESGMPNNRFLAERTGGTYSTLKVQPAELEDSGVYFCASSPQGYEQYFGPGTRLTVT.

J is TRBJ1-6 and V is TRBV4-3; D is uncertain. CDR1 is LGHNA and CDR2 is YSLEER in the germline V gene. This CDR3 spans 18 amino acids. V lost 0 bases and J 3 bases, leaving 15 bases between the germline ends. CDR3 amino acids: CASSQDSSNRFYNSPLHF. The CDR3 DNA sequence: TGCGCCAGCAGCCAAGATTCAAGTAATCGGTTCTATAATTCACCCCTCCACTTT.

The V call is TRBV29-1, the J call TRBJ2-1; D uncertain. The CDR3 loop spans 11 amino acids. The V gene lost 7 bases and the J gene lost 8 bases, with 12 bases spanning the gap. CDR1 and CDR2 (germline): SQVTM, ANQGSEA. The CDR3 DNA sequence: TGCAGCGCCCTGGCCCTCCATGAGCAGTTCTTC. This sequence encodes CSALALHEQFF.